What follows describes a single T cell receptor beta chain. This sample was included in a study of neurological immune-mediated disorders. TCRdb re-called the 5' RACE reads through MiXCR, storing one row per CDR3 protein. The sample lists some 37,000 distinct CDR3 sequences; 10% were seen once. The germline V gene has CDR1 DFQATT and CDR2 SNEGSKA (reference sequence). The V end lost 4 bases, the J end lost 1 base, and 16 bases lay between the germline ends. The CDR3 extends over 15 amino acids. The receptor was derived from a woman younger than 45 with HTLV-1-associated myelopathy (HAM/TSP). Sequencing used PBMCs. The gene calls are TRBV20-1 and TRBJ1-1; D possibly corresponds to TRBD1 (5 bases). The CDR3 DNA sequence: TGCAGTGCTAACGGACTAGCGGGGGGGAACACTGAAGCTTTCTTT. Encoded protein: CSANGLAGGNTEAFF.